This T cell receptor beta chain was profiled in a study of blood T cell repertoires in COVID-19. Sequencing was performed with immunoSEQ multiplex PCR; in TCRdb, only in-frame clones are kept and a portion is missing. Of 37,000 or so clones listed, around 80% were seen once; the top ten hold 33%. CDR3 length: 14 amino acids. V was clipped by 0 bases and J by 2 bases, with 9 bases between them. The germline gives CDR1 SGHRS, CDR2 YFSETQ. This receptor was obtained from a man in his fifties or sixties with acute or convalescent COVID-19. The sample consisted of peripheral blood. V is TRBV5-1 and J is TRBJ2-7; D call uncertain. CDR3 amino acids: CASSLVSRAYEQYF. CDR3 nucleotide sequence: TGCGCCAGCAGCTTGGTGTCTAGAGCCTACGAGCAGTACTTC.